A selection of T cell receptor beta chains follows, all from one sample in a study of OX40 agonist ivuxolimab in advanced cancers. Clones were sequenced by immunoSEQ multiplex PCR, and TCRdb holds only the in-frame ones, with some missing. The data show fewer than 140,000 clones, 90% seen once. The material sequenced was CD4+ or CD8+ T cells sorted from blood, taken in a trial of the OX40 agonist ivuxolimab. Source of these receptors: an adult with an advanced solid tumor such as melanoma, head and neck, liver or kidney cancer. The CDR3 runs from the conserved cysteine through the conserved F or W. The order of the fields is J gene, V gene, D gene, clone size, CDR3 protein, CDR3 DNA. The D gene is left open where the match is weak. The listing skips clone size in some rows; elsewhere it reads once, few, many or a size class.

J gene: TRBJ1-5
V gene: TRBV5-8
D gene: NA
clone size: NA
CDR3 protein: CASSLDGSQPQHF
CDR3 DNA: TGTGCCAGCAGCTTGGATGGTTCGCAGCCCCAGCATTTT

J gene: TRBJ2-3
V gene: TRBV7-2
D gene: NA
clone size: NA
CDR3 protein: CASSLEGGYTDTQYF
CDR3 DNA: TGTGCCAGCAGCTTAGAGGGCGGTTACACAGATACGCAGTATTTT

J gene: TRBJ1-1
V gene: TRBV6-5
D gene: TRBD1
clone size: NA
CDR3 protein: CASSDRVMNTEAFF
CDR3 DNA: TGTGCCAGCAGTGACAGGGTCATGAACACTGAAGCTTTCTTT

J gene: TRBJ1-1
V gene: TRBV29-1
D gene: NA
clone size: NA
CDR3 protein: CSVRLGGGRTEAFF
CDR3 DNA: TGCAGCGTTCGGCTGGGGGGCGGGCGGACTGAAGCTTTCTTT

J gene: TRBJ2-5
V gene: TRBV28
D gene: TRBD2
clone size: NA
CDR3 protein: CASSSGTRYETQYF
CDR3 DNA: TGTGCCAGCAGTTCCGGGACTAGATATGAGACCCAGTACTTC

J gene: TRBJ2-5
V gene: TRBV5-4
D gene: NA
clone size: NA
CDR3 protein: CASSTGTNPTETQYF
CDR3 DNA: TGTGCCAGCAGCACAGGGACAAACCCGACGGAGACCCAGTACTTC

J gene: TRBJ1-5
V gene: TRBV4-1
D gene: NA
clone size: NA
CDR3 protein: CASSQAIRVDSNQPQHF
CDR3 DNA: TGCGCCAGCAGCCAAGCAATCCGGGTCGATAGCAATCAGCCCCAGCATTTT

J gene: TRBJ1-1
V gene: TRBV30
D gene: TRBD1
clone size: NA
CDR3 protein: CAWSPGGTEAFF
CDR3 DNA: TGTGCCTGGAGCCCAGGGGGGACTGAAGCTTTCTTT

J gene: TRBJ1-6
V gene: TRBV7-2
D gene: NA
clone size: NA
CDR3 protein: CASSPIQNSYNSPLHF
CDR3 DNA: TGTGCCAGCAGCCCGATCCAAAACTCCTATAATTCACCCCTCCACTTT

J gene: TRBJ1-3
V gene: TRBV18
D gene: TRBD1
clone size: once
CDR3 protein: CASVKGATGNTIYF
CDR3 DNA: TGTGCCAGCGTGAAGGGGGCGACTGGAAACACCATATATTTT

J gene: TRBJ2-2
V gene: TRBV11-2
D gene: NA
clone size: NA
CDR3 protein: CASSLFQGQNTGELFF
CDR3 DNA: TGTGCCAGCAGCTTATTTCAGGGCCAGAACACCGGGGAGCTGTTTTTT

J gene: TRBJ1-5
V gene: TRBV6-5
D gene: NA
clone size: NA
CDR3 protein: CASSWGDGNQPQHF
CDR3 DNA: TGTGCCAGCAGTTGGGGGGATGGGAATCAGCCCCAGCATTTT

J gene: TRBJ2-1
V gene: TRBV15
D gene: NA
clone size: NA
CDR3 protein: CATSRDHIGPSYNEQFF
CDR3 DNA: TGTGCCACCAGCAGAGATCACATAGGGCCCTCCTACAATGAGCAGTTCTTC

J gene: TRBJ2-1
V gene: TRBV7-9
D gene: TRBD1
clone size: once
CDR3 protein: CASSSDRVVNEQFF
CDR3 DNA: TGTGCCAGCAGCTCAGACAGGGTCGTGAATGAGCAGTTCTTC

J gene: TRBJ2-7
V gene: TRBV4-3
D gene: NA
clone size: NA
CDR3 protein: CASSRDDRSSYEQYF
CDR3 DNA: TGCGCCAGCAGCCGAGACGACAGAAGCTCCTACGAGCAGTACTTC

J gene: TRBJ1-5
V gene: TRBV28
D gene: NA
clone size: NA
CDR3 protein: CASSLKPRPQHF
CDR3 DNA: TGTGCCAGCAGTTTAAAGCCCCGGCCCCAGCATTTT

J gene: TRBJ2-7
V gene: TRBV4-3
D gene: NA
clone size: once
CDR3 protein: CASSQGTPAYEQYF
CDR3 DNA: TGCGCCAGCAGCCAAGGGACGCCTGCCTACGAGCAGTACTTC

J gene: TRBJ1-6
V gene: TRBV27
D gene: NA
clone size: NA
CDR3 protein: CASSLLTGFSPLHF
CDR3 DNA: TGTGCCAGCAGTCTACTAACAGGGTTTTCACCCCTCCACTTT

J gene: TRBJ2-1
V gene: TRBV7-9
D gene: NA
clone size: few
CDR3 protein: CASSSYRGQEQFF
CDR3 DNA: TGTGCCAGCAGCTCGTATCGAGGACAGGAGCAGTTCTTC

J gene: TRBJ1-6
V gene: TRBV28
D gene: NA
clone size: NA
CDR3 protein: CASSLQGSVSPLHF
CDR3 DNA: TGTGCCAGCAGTTTACAAGGAAGTGTTTCACCCCTCCACTTT

J gene: TRBJ1-5
V gene: TRBV30
D gene: NA
clone size: NA
CDR3 protein: CAWSALGTHGGYSNQPQHF
CDR3 DNA: TGTGCCTGGAGCGCTCTAGGGACTCACGGCGGTTATAGCAATCAGCCCCAGCATTTT

J gene: TRBJ1-1
V gene: TRBV7-7
D gene: NA
clone size: NA
CDR3 protein: CASSPHLNTEAFF
CDR3 DNA: TGTGCTAGCAGCCCCCACTTGAACACTGAAGCTTTCTTT

J gene: TRBJ2-7
V gene: TRBV4-3
D gene: NA
clone size: NA
CDR3 protein: CASSQDRRDEQYF
CDR3 DNA: TGCGCCAGCAGCCAAGATCGGCGGGACGAGCAGTACTTC

J gene: TRBJ1-1
V gene: TRBV29-1
D gene: TRBD1
clone size: NA
CDR3 protein: CSVTVRAGGNTEAFF
CDR3 DNA: TGCAGCGTTACGGTTCGGGCAGGGGGGAACACTGAAGCTTTCTTT

J gene: TRBJ1-4
V gene: TRBV12-1
D gene: NA
clone size: NA
CDR3 protein: CASSPWDGTGPCFNEKLFF
CDR3 DNA: TGTGCCAGCAGTCCCTGGGATGGAACAGGCCCTTGCTTTAATGAAAAACTGTTTTTT

J gene: TRBJ1-1
V gene: TRBV5-4
D gene: NA
clone size: NA
CDR3 protein: CASSSSFTLNTEAFF
CDR3 DNA: TGTGCCAGCAGCTCCTCATTCACGTTGAACACTGAAGCTTTCTTT

J gene: TRBJ1-5
V gene: TRBV7-2
D gene: NA
clone size: NA
CDR3 protein: CASSLDAQGIRPQHF
CDR3 DNA: TGTGCCAGCAGCTTAGATGCTCAGGGGATACGGCCCCAGCATTTT

J gene: TRBJ2-7
V gene: TRBV2
D gene: TRBD1
clone size: NA
CDR3 protein: CASEGQMKSYEQYF
CDR3 DNA: TGTGCCAGCGAGGGACAGATGAAATCCTACGAGCAGTACTTC

J gene: TRBJ1-1
V gene: TRBV18
D gene: NA
clone size: NA
CDR3 protein: CASSLGDIEAFF
CDR3 DNA: TGTGCCAGCTCACTCGGCGATATTGAAGCTTTCTTT

J gene: TRBJ1-2
V gene: TRBV5-1
D gene: NA
clone size: NA
CDR3 protein: CASSLAGVDGYTF
CDR3 DNA: TGCGCCAGCAGCTTGGCGGGGGTGGATGGCTACACCTTC

J gene: TRBJ2-3
V gene: TRBV19
D gene: TRBD1
clone size: once
CDR3 protein: CASRRQGATSTDTQYF
CDR3 DNA: TGTGCCAGTAGAAGGCAGGGGGCTACTAGCACAGATACGCAGTATTTT

J gene: TRBJ2-3
V gene: TRBV5-1
D gene: TRBD2
clone size: NA
CDR3 protein: CASSLAGTSGETSTDTQYF
CDR3 DNA: TGCGCCAGCAGCTTGGCCGGGACTAGCGGGGAGACGAGCACAGATACGCAGTATTTT

J gene: TRBJ2-3
V gene: TRBV2
D gene: TRBD1
clone size: NA
CDR3 protein: CASRPGTGGVRGTQYF
CDR3 DNA: TGTGCCAGCAGACCCGGGACAGGGGGCGTCAGGGGTACGCAGTATTTT

J gene: TRBJ2-3
V gene: TRBV7-3
D gene: NA
clone size: once
CDR3 protein: CASSPNPGLSSTDTQYF
CDR3 DNA: TGTGCCAGCAGTCCTAACCCGGGACTCTCTAGCACAGATACGCAGTATTTT

J gene: TRBJ1-5
V gene: TRBV7-2
D gene: NA
clone size: NA
CDR3 protein: CASSLGMGMSNQPQHF
CDR3 DNA: TGTGCCAGCAGCTTAGGTATGGGGATGAGCAATCAGCCCCAGCATTTT

J gene: TRBJ2-2
V gene: TRBV10-3
D gene: NA
clone size: NA
CDR3 protein: CAISESVTNTGELFF
CDR3 DNA: TGTGCCATCAGTGAGTCGGTGACAAACACCGGGGAGCTGTTTTTT

J gene: TRBJ1-6
V gene: TRBV7-9
D gene: NA
clone size: NA
CDR3 protein: CASSESGSPLHF
CDR3 DNA: TGTGCCAGCAGCGAAAGTGGTTCACCCCTCCACTTT

J gene: TRBJ2-2
V gene: TRBV6-1
D gene: TRBD1
clone size: NA
CDR3 protein: CATLKGTGNTGELFF
CDR3 DNA: TGTGCCACCCTCAAGGGGACAGGGAACACCGGGGAGCTGTTTTTT

J gene: TRBJ1-6
V gene: TRBV11-2
D gene: NA
clone size: NA
CDR3 protein: CASSLGREHSPLHF
CDR3 DNA: TGTGCCAGCAGCTTGGGGAGGGAACATTCACCCCTCCACTTT

J gene: TRBJ1-4
V gene: TRBV9
D gene: NA
clone size: NA
CDR3 protein: CASSWGPSATNEKLFF
CDR3 DNA: TGTGCCAGCAGCTGGGGACCGAGTGCAACTAATGAAAAACTGTTTTTT

J gene: TRBJ2-7
V gene: TRBV18
D gene: NA
clone size: NA
CDR3 protein: CASSPSQGSEQYF
CDR3 DNA: TGTGCCAGCTCACCTTCACAGGGTTCCGAGCAGTACTTC

J gene: TRBJ1-4
V gene: TRBV28
D gene: TRBD1
clone size: NA
CDR3 protein: CASSFLGQSNEKLFF
CDR3 DNA: TGTGCCAGCAGTTTTTTGGGACAGTCTAATGAAAAACTGTTTTTT

J gene: TRBJ2-5
V gene: TRBV5-4
D gene: NA
clone size: NA
CDR3 protein: CASSRRQGGETQYF
CDR3 DNA: TGTGCCAGCAGCCGGAGGCAGGGCGGAGAGACCCAGTACTTC

J gene: TRBJ2-3
V gene: TRBV27
D gene: TRBD2
clone size: NA
CDR3 protein: CASSSQVLAGLDTQYF
CDR3 DNA: TGTGCCAGCAGTTCCCAGGTACTAGCGGGGCTAGATACGCAGTATTTT

J gene: TRBJ2-7
V gene: TRBV27
D gene: TRBD2
clone size: NA
CDR3 protein: CASRVGRGVSYEQYF
CDR3 DNA: TGTGCCAGTAGGGTAGGGCGGGGGGTTTCCTACGAGCAGTACTTC

J gene: TRBJ1-3
V gene: TRBV14
D gene: TRBD1
clone size: NA
CDR3 protein: CASSRTGPPLSGNTIYF
CDR3 DNA: TGTGCCAGCAGCCGGACAGGGCCACCTCTCTCTGGAAACACCATATATTTT

J gene: TRBJ2-1
V gene: TRBV7-2
D gene: NA
clone size: once
CDR3 protein: CASSLTLNEQFF
CDR3 DNA: TGTGCCAGCAGCCTTACCTTGAATGAGCAGTTCTTC

J gene: TRBJ2-7
V gene: TRBV18
D gene: NA
clone size: NA
CDR3 protein: CASSPPGRGLLEQYF
CDR3 DNA: TGTGCCAGCTCACCACCAGGCAGGGGTCTTCTCGAGCAGTACTTC